This TCR beta chain is drawn from a study of CD8+CD57+ T cells in acquired aplastic anemia. Regarding the study as a whole: Simpson's diversity of CD8+ cells was not significantly different in patients compared with controls.

About this clonotype itself: Its matching antigen is unknown.

Genomic DNA templated the TCR beta VDJ and CDR3 profiling. Via MiXCR, TCRdb re-called the reads, giving one row per CDR3 protein. The sample includes approximately 150,000 distinct CDR3 sequences, over 70% of them seen just once. Previously, flow cytometry had revealed CD8+CD57+ cell expansion in the patients chosen for sequencing. Trimming cost V 2 bases and J 9 bases, with 8 bases left between them. The CDR3 has 12 residues. Per germline, CDR1 SEHNR and CDR2 FQNEAQ (reference sequence). This chain connects TRBV7-9 to TRBJ2-1; D may correspond to TRBD1 or TRBD2 (5 bases each). This receptor was identified in a human donor with aplastic anemia. Material for sequencing was sorted CD4+, CD8+, or CD8+CD57+ T cells (not recorded which) from PBMCs. The CDR3 DNA follows: TGTGCCAGCAGCTTACAGGGAGTTGAGCAGTTCTTC. It codes for CASSLQGVEQFF.